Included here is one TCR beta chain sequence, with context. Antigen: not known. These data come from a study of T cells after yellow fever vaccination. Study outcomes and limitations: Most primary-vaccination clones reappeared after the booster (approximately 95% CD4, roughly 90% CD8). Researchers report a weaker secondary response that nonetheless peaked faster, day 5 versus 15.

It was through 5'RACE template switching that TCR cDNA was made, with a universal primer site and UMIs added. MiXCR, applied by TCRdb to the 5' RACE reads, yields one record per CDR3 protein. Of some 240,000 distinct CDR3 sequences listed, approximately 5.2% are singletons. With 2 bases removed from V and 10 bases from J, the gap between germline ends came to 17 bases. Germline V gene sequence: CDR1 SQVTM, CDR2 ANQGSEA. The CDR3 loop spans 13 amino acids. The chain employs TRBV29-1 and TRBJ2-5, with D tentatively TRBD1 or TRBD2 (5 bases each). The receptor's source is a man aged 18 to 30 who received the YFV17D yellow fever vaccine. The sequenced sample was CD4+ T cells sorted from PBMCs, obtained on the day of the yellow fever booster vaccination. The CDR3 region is CSVEFGAAGDQYF. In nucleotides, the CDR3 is TGCAGCGTTGAATTCGGGGCAGCCGGGGACCAGTACTTC.